The clone carrying this TCR beta chain came up once. This record belongs to a study of blood T cell repertoires in COVID-19. Study as a whole: Samples representing acute and convalescent COVID-19 were sourced from the United States, Italy and Spain. The cDNA or gDNA used as material had been derived from T cells, B-cell-depleted T cells, or PBMCs.

Seattle's cohort entered during active infection and was followed longitudinally. V lost 4 bases to trimming and J lost 5 bases; unmatched junction nucleotides: 16. The CDR3 contains 18 residues. Germline CDR1 is LGHNA and CDR2 is YSLEER. The authors' processing: It was from reference gene primer amplification that nucleated cell counts were estimated. Using immunoSEQ multiplex PCR, the repertoire was profiled, and TCRdb retains in-frame clones only, with some absent. V, J and clone size were drawn from that table, and D and trimming were deduced from the DNA. The sample yields under 200,000 clones, almost 85% seen once.

Sequences were obtained from peripheral blood. The rearrangement uses TRBV4-3 and TRBJ2-1, with TRBD1 matching over 8 bases. The sequence was obtained from a woman older than 75 with COVID-19, enrolled during active disease. CDR3 nucleotide sequence: TGCGCCAGCAGCCGCCTCCCACCCCAGGGGGCCTGGGACAATGAGCAGTTCTTC. This codes for CASSRLPPQGAWDNEQFF.